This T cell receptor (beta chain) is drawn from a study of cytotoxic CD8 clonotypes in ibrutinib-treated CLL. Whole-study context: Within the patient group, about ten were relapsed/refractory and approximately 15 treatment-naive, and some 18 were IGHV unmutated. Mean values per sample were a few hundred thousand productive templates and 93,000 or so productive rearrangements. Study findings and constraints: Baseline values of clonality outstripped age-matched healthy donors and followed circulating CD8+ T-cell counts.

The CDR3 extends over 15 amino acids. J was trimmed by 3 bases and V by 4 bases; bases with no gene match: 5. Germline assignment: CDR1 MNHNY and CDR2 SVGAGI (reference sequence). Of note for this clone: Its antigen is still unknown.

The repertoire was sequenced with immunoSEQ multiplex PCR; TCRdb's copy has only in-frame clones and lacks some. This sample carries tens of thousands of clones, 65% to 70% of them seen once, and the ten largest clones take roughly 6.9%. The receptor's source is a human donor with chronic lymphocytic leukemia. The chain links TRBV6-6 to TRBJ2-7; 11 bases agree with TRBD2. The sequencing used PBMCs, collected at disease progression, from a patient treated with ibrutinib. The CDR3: CASSFLGTSGYEQYF. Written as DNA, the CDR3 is TGTGCCAGCAGTTTTCTCGGGACTAGCGGCTACGAGCAGTACTTC.